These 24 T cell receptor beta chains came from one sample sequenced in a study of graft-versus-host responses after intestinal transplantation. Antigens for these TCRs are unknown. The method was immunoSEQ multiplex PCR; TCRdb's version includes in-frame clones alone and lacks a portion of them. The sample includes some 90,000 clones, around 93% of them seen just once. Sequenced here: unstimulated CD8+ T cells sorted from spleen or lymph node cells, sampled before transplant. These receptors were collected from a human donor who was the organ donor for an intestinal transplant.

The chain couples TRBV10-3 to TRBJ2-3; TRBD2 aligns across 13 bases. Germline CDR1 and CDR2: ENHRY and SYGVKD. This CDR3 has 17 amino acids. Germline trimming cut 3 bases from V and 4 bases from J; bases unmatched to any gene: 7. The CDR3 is CAISDSSLAGGPDTQYF. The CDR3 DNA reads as TGTGCCATCAGTGACTCCTCACTAGCGGGGGGGCCAGATACGCAGTATTTT.

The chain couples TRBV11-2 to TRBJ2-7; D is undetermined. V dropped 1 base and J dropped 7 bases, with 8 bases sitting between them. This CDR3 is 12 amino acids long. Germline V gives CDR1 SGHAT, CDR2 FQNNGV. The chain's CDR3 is CASSLVAWEQYF. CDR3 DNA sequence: TGTGCCAGCAGCTTAGTTGCGTGGGAGCAGTACTTC.

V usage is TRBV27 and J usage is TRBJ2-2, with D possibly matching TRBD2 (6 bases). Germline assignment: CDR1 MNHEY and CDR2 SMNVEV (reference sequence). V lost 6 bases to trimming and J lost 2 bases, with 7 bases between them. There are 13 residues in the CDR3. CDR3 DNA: TGTGCCAGCAGCGGGACTAACACCGGGGAGCTGTTTTTT. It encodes CASSGTNTGELFF.

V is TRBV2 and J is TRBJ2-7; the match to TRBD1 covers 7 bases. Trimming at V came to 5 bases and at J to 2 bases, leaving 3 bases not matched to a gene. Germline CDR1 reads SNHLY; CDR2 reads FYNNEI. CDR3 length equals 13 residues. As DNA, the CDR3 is TGTGCCAGCAGTCAGGGACAGCCCTACGAGCAGTACTTC. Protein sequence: CASSQGQPYEQYF. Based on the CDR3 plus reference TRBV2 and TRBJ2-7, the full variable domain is EPEVTQTPSHQVTQMGQEVILRCVPISNHLYFYWYRQILGQKVEFLVSFYNNEISEKSEIFDDQFSVERPDGSNFTLKIRSTKLEDSAMYFCASSQGQPYEQYFGPGTRLTVT.

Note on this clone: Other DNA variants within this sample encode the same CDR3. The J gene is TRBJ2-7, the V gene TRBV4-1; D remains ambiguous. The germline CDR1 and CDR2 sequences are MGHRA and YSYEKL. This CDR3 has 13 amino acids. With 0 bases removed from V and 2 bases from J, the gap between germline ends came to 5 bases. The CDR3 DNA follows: TGCGCCAGCAGCCAAGATCCTACCTACGAGCAGTACTTC. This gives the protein CASSQDPTYEQYF.

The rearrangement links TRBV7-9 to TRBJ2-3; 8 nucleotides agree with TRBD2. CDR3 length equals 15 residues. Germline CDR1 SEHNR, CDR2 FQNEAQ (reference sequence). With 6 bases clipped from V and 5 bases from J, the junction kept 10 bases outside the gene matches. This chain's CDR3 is CASSRVAGSLDTQYF. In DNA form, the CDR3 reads TGTGCCAGCAGTAGGGTAGCGGGGAGTCTAGATACGCAGTATTTT.

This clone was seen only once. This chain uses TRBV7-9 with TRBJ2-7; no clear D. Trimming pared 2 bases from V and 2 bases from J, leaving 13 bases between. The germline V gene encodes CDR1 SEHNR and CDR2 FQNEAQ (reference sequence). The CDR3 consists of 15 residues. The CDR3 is CASSLFEVGAYEQYF. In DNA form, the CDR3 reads TGTGCCAGCAGCTTATTTGAGGTTGGCGCCTACGAGCAGTACTTC.

The CDR3 coding sequence is TGTGCCAGCAGTCCTACATCGGCGGCTGGCTACACCTTC. Translated, it gives CASSPTSAAGYTF. The rearrangement joins TRBV6-5 to TRBJ1-2; D call uncertain. Germline CDR1 MNHEY, CDR2 SVGAGI. V was pared by 5 bases and J by 7 bases, with 14 bases between. The CDR3 runs to 13 residues.

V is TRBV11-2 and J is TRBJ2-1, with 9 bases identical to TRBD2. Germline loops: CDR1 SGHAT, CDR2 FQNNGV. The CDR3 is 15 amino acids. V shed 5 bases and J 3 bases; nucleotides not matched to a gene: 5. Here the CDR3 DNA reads TGTGCCAGCAGCCGGAGCGGGGGGAACTACAATGAGCAGTTCTTC. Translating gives CASSRSGGNYNEQFF.

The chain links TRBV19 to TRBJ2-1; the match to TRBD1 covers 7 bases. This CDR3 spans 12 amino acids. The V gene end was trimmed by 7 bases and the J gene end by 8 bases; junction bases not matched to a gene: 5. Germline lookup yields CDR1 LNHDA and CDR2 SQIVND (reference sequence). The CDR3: CASTTGWDEQFF. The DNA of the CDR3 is TGTGCCAGTACGACAGGGTGGGATGAGCAGTTCTTC.

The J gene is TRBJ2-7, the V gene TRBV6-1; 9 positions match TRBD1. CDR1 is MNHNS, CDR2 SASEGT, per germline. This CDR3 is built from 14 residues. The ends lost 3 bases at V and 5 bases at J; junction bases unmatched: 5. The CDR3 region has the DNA TGTGCCAGCAGTGACGTACAGGGGGCTCACGAGCAGTACTTC. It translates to CASSDVQGAHEQYF.

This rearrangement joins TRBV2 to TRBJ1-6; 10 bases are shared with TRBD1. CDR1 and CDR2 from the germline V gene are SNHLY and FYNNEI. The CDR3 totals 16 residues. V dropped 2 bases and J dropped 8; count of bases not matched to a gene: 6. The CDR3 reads CASSERAGTGDSPLHF. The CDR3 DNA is TGTGCCAGCAGTGAAAGAGCCGGGACAGGGGATTCACCCCTCCACTTT.

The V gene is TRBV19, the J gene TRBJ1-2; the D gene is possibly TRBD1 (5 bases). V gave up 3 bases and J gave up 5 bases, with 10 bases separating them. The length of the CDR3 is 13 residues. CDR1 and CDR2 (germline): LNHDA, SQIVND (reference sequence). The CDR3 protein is CASSMTATYGYTF. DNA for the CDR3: TGTGCCAGTAGTATGACAGCTACATATGGCTACACCTTC. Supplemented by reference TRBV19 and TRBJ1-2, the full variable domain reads DGGITQSPKYLFRKEGQNVTLSCEQNLNHDAMYWYRQDPGQGLRLIYYSQIVNDFQKGDIAEGYSVSREKKESFPLTVTSAQKNPTAFYLCASSMTATYGYTFGSGTRLTVV.

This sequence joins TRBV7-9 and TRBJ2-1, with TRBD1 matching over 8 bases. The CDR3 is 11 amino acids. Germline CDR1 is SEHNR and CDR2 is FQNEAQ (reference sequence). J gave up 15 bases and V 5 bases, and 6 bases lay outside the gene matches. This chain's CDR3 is CASSPDRDLFF. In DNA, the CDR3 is TGTGCCAGCAGCCCGGACAGGGACTTGTTCTTC.

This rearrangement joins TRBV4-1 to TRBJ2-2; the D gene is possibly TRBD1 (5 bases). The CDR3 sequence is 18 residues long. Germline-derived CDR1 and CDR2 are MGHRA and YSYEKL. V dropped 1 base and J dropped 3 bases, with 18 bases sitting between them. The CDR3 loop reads CASSQGVIRATDTGELFF. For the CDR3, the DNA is TGCGCCAGCAGCCAAGGTGTGATCAGGGCGACTGACACCGGGGAGCTGTTTTTT.

Here the CDR3 DNA reads TGTGCCAGCAGTCTTGGTGTCGGTTTACTCTATGGCTACACCTTC. It yields the protein CASSLGVGLLYGYTF. The rearrangement links TRBV2 to TRBJ1-2; D gene uncertain. V was cut by 5 bases and J by 4 bases, with 17 bases left in between. Germline V gives CDR1 SNHLY, CDR2 FYNNEI. The CDR3 is 15 residues long.

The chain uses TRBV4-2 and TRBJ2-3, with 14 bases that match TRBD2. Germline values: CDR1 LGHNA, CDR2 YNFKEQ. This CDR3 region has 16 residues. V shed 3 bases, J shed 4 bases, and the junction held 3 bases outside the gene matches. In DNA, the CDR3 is TGTGCCAGCAGCCAGACTAGCGGGGGGGCCTCAGATACGCAGTATTTT. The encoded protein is CASSQTSGGASDTQYF.

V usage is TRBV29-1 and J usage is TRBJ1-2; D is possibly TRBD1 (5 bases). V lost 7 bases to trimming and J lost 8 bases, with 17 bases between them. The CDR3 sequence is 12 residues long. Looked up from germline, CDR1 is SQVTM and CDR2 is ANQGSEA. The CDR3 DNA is TGCAGCGGAATAACAGGATCATGGGGCTACACCTTC. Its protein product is CSGITGSWGYTF. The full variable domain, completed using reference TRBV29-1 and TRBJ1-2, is SAVISQKPSRDICQRGTSLTIQCQVDSQVTMMFWYRQQPGQSLTLIATANQGSEATYESGFVIDKFPISRPNLTFSTLTVSNMSPEDSSIYLCSGITGSWGYTFGSGTRLTVV.

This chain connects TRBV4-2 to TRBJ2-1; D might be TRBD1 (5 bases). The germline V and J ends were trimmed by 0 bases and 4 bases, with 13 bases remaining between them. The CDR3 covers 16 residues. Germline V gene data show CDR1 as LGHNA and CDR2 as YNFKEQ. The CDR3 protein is CASSQEMSGQYNEQFF. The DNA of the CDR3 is TGTGCCAGCAGCCAAGAAATGTCAGGGCAGTACAATGAGCAGTTCTTC.

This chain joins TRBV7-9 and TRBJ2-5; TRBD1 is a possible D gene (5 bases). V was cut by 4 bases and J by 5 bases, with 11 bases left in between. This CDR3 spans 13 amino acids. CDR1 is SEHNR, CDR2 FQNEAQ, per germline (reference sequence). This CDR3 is CASSSRVLETQYF. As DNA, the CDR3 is TGTGCCAGCAGCTCCAGGGTTTTGGAGACCCAGTACTTC.

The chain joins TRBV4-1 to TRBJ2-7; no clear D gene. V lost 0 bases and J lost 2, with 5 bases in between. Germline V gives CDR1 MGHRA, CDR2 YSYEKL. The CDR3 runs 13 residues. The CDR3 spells CASSQDQAYEQYF. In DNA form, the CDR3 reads TGCGCCAGCAGCCAAGATCAGGCCTACGAGCAGTACTTC.

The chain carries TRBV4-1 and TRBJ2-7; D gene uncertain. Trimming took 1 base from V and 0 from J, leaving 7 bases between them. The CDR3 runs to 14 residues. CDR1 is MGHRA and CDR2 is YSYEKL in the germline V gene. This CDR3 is CASSQGYSSYEQYF. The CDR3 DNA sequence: TGCGCCAGCAGCCAAGGTTACTCCTCCTACGAGCAGTACTTC.

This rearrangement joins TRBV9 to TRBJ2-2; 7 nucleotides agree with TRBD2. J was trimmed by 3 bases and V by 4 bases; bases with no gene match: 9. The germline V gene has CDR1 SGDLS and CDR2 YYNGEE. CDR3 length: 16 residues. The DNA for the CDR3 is TGTGCCAGCAGCCCAGACGGGGAGGGTGACACCGGGGAGCTGTTTTTT. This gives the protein CASSPDGEGDTGELFF.

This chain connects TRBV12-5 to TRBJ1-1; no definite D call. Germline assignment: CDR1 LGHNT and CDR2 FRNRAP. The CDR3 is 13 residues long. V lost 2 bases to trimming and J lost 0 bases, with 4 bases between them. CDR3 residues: CASGLSVNTEAFF. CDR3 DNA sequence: TGTGCTAGTGGTTTGTCCGTGAACACTGAAGCTTTCTTT.